The 10 T cell receptor beta chains below all came from one sample that was sequenced in a study of T cells in Graves' hyperthyroidism and ophthalmopathy (dated by TCRdb to the late 2010s). Receptor libraries were prepared by multiplex PCR. The sequencing machine was an Illumina HiSeq 2000. Amplification of TCR beta CDR3 regions was carried out from RNA transcripts. A first-round RT-PCR of the TCR CDR3 used the HTBI primer set with the Qiagen OneStep RT-PCR kit. TCRdb trimmed the raw reads at Q25, called clones with MiXCR and kept productive beta chains. Identical CDR3 protein sequences are pooled into one entry, listed with their most common genes and DNA. The sample table lists roughly 500,000 distinct CDR3 sequences, roughly 23% of them with a count of one. The top ten clonotypes cover under 55% of the sample. Sequenced sample: blood. These receptors were obtained from a woman aged 70-85 years with Graves' ophthalmopathy.

The genes are TRBV11-2 and TRBJ2-3, with TRBD1 identical over 10 bases. Germline V CDR1 and CDR2: SGHAT, FQNNGV. With 5 bases clipped from V and 6 bases from J, the junction kept 5 bases outside the gene matches. This CDR3 comprises 14 residues. In nucleotides, the CDR3 is TGTGCCAGCAGCACCCCGGGACAGGGGGATACGCAGTATTTT. Its protein is CASSTPGQGDTQYF.

This clonotype was seen more than once but under ten times. The rearrangement links TRBV5-1 to TRBJ2-5; 7 nucleotides match TRBD2. This CDR3 contains 14 residues. V was pared by 4 bases and J by 2 bases, with 5 bases of the junction left unmatched. Germline values: CDR1 SGHRS, CDR2 YFSETQ. CDR3 amino acids: CASSPGTTQETQYF. In DNA, the CDR3 is TGCGCCAGCAGCCCGGGGACTACTCAAGAGACCCAGTACTTC.

V and J are TRBV11-2 and TRBJ2-7, with D perhaps TRBD2 (5 bases). Germline values: CDR1 SGHAT, CDR2 FQNNGV. Trimming took 0 bases from V and 2 from J, leaving 8 bases between them. The CDR3 totals 14 residues. As DNA, the CDR3 is TGTGCCAGCAGCTTAGATATCGGGGCCTACGAGCAGTACTTC. It translates to CASSLDIGAYEQYF.

A word on this clonotype: One junction end disagrees with the germline gene, perhaps due to a read error. The gene calls are TRBV6-1 and TRBJ2-7, with a possible D match to TRBD1 (5 bases). The CDR3 consists of 13 residues. Germline-derived CDR1 and CDR2 are MNHNS and SASEGT. CDR3 protein: CASSRGLRYEQYF. CDR3 nucleotides: TGCGCCAGCAGTAGGGGTCTGAGATACGAGCAGTATTTC.

This clonotype has only a few counts. V usage is TRBV20-1 and J usage is TRBJ2-5; 11 bases map to TRBD2. V gave up 4 bases and J gave up 4 bases; unmatched junction bases: 5. The CDR3 runs 14 residues. Germline loops: CDR1 DFQATT, CDR2 SNEGSKA (reference sequence). CDR3 sequence: CSANSGRALETQYF. CDR3 nucleotides: TGCAGTGCTAATAGCGGGAGGGCCCTAGAGACCCAGTACTTC.

This clonotype was picked up a small number of times. The chain combines TRBV28 with TRBJ1-3, with D perhaps TRBD1 (5 bases). Germline CDR1 MDHEN, CDR2 SYDVKM. The CDR3 extends over 15 amino acids. With 5 bases removed from V and 7 bases from J, the gap between germline ends came to 18 bases. CDR3: CASSPFSGLGNTIYF. DNA of the CDR3: TGTGCCAGCAGTCCGTTTTCGGGGCTGGGTAACACCATATATTTT.

This chain links TRBV3-1 with TRBJ1-4; 7 nucleotides align to TRBD1. This CDR3 has 15 amino acids. Germline V CDR1 and CDR2: LGHDT, YNNKEL (reference sequence). Trimming cost V 9 bases and J 4 bases; bases outside gene matches: 11. The CDR3, as DNA: TGTGCCAGTGCCTATGGGACAGCGCTTAATGAAAAACTGTTTTTT. Amino acids: CASAYGTALNEKLFF.

The chain employs TRBV24-1 and TRBJ2-1; D remains unclear. Germline CDR1 and CDR2: KGHDR and SFDVKD. CDR3 size: 15 residues. Trimming took off 4 bases at V and 4 bases at J, with 13 bases between the two ends. The CDR3 nucleotides are TGTGCCACCAGTGAGAACGAGTGGATATACAATGAGCAGTTCTTC. As protein: CATSENEWIYNEQFF.

The chain carries TRBV20-1 and TRBJ2-5, with TRBD1 matching 10 bases. Germline CDR1 and CDR2: DFQATT and SNEGSKA (reference sequence). V shed 7 bases, J shed 5 bases, and the junction held 10 bases outside the gene matches. The CDR3 contains 14 residues. The CDR3 loop reads CSGVTGGGGETQYF. CDR3 DNA: TGCAGTGGGGTGACAGGGGGCGGTGGGGAGACCCAGTACTTC.

This sequence joins TRBV6-5 and TRBJ1-1; a possible D gene is TRBD1 (6 bases). Germline CDR1 reads MNHEY; CDR2 reads SVGAGI. The ends were cut back, 0 bases at V and 5 bases at J, with 16 bases in the middle. The CDR3 runs 16 residues. CDR3 DNA sequence: TGTGCCAGCAGTTACTCGACAGGTTCCCCTAGGACTGAAGCTTTCTTT. Protein: CASSYSTGSPRTEAFF.